Shown below are 27 T cell receptor beta chains from a single sample sequenced in a study of CD8+CD57+ T cells in acquired aplastic anemia. Profiling of TCR beta VDJ combinations and CDR3 sequences used genomic DNA as template. TCRdb re-called the reads through MiXCR, storing one row per CDR3 protein. Of 75,000 to 90,000 distinct CDR3 sequences in the sample, roughly half were seen once. The sequencing input was sorted CD4+, CD8+, or CD8+CD57+ T cells (not recorded which) from PBMCs. The receptors derive from a human donor in good health, serving as a control.

The rearrangement uses TRBV6-5 and TRBJ2-7, with TRBD1 identical over 9 bases. Per germline, CDR1 MNHEY and CDR2 SVGAGI. The V and J ends lost 5 bases and 9 bases, in that order; junction bases with no gene match: 11. This CDR3 is 14 amino acids long. Here the CDR3 DNA reads TGTGCCAGCAGTCACAGCCGGGACAGGGATTCGCAGTACTTC. Translating it yields CASSHSRDRDSQYF.

This rearrangement joins TRBV19 to TRBJ2-1; D unresolved. CDR1 LNHDA and CDR2 SQIVND come from the germline V gene (reference sequence). The V and J ends lost 5 bases and 5 bases respectively, with 7 bases between them. The CDR3 spans 12 residues. The CDR3 DNA follows: TGTGCCAGTAGTGGCCTACACAATGAGCAGTTCTTC. The encoded protein is CASSGLHNEQFF.

This clonotype was detected ten times or more. This rearrangement joins TRBV11-2 to TRBJ2-5; tentatively, D is TRBD2 (6 bases). This CDR3 is built from 15 residues. Germline V gene data show CDR1 as SGHAT and CDR2 as FQNNGV. V lost 5 bases and J lost 2, with 15 bases in between. CDR3: CASSPAGGIQETQYF. The CDR3 nucleotides read TGTGCCAGCAGCCCAGCGGGCGGGATACAAGAGACCCAGTACTTC.

This clonotype has ten or more counts. This rearrangement joins TRBV29-1 to TRBJ2-1; weak D call: TRBD1 (6 bases). This CDR3 spans 16 amino acids. V lost 7 bases, J lost 4 bases, and 23 bases lay in between. CDR1 and CDR2 from the germline V gene are SQVTM and ANQGSEA. The CDR3 nucleotides are TGCAGCGCTTCCAGGGGAGCCGGGGTCCTTTACAATGAGCAGTTCTTC. This translates into CSASRGAGVLYNEQFF.

At least ten counts were recorded for this clonotype. V and J are TRBV20-1 and TRBJ1-3; D is possibly TRBD1 (5 bases). CDR3 size: 14 residues. Per germline, CDR1 DFQATT and CDR2 SNEGSKA (reference sequence). Trimming took off 0 bases at V and 3 bases at J, with 9 bases between the two ends. CDR3 bases: TGCAGTGCTAGAGATGGGGCGGATGGAAACACCATATATTTT. Protein sequence: CSARDGADGNTIYF.

The V gene is TRBV29-1, the J gene TRBJ1-1; the D is unclear. Trimming shortened V by 3 bases and J by 5 bases, and 13 bases separated the two germline ends. The CDR3 is 13 residues long. In germline, CDR1 is SQVTM, CDR2 ANQGSEA. The CDR3 spells CSVDPPGRTEAFF. CDR3 sequence (DNA): TGCAGCGTTGACCCTCCTGGACGGACTGAAGCTTTCTTT.

The rearrangement joins TRBV10-3 to TRBJ2-5, with 7 bases lining up with TRBD2. The V segment lost 6 bases and the J segment 5 bases; nucleotides outside the gene matches: 3. This CDR3 is 12 amino acids long. CDR1 is ENHRY, CDR2 SYGVKD, per germline. The DNA of the CDR3 is TGTGCCATCAGCCAGGGAGGGGAGACCCAGTACTTC. Its protein product is CAISQGGETQYF.

This clonotype was seen at least ten times. V gene TRBV5-4 combines with J gene TRBJ2-7; D may be TRBD1 (6 bases). Trimming took off 4 bases at V and 5 bases at J, with 22 bases between the two ends. This CDR3 spans 16 amino acids. The V gene's germline CDR1 is SGHNT and CDR2 YYREEE (reference sequence). In DNA form, the CDR3 reads TGTGCCAGCAGCGATGAAACAGGGAAGGGGAGTCACGAGCAGTACTTC. Its translation: CASSDETGKGSHEQYF.

This clonotype was seen just once. J is TRBJ1-1 and V is TRBV20-1; 7 bases fit TRBD1. J was trimmed by 3 bases and V by 5 bases; bases with no gene match: 6. Germline loops: CDR1 DFQATT, CDR2 SNEGSKA (reference sequence). This CDR3 contains 13 residues. The CDR3 DNA reads TGCAGTGCTGGGGGCCAGGGGGACACTGAAGCTTTCTTT. As protein: CSAGGQGDTEAFF.

There are many counts of this clonotype. The V gene is TRBV5-1, the J gene TRBJ1-2, with D possibly TRBD1 on 5 matching bases. V lost 3 bases and J lost 8, with 11 bases in between. Germline values: CDR1 SGHRS, CDR2 YFSETQ. This CDR3 region has 12 residues. The CDR3 region has the DNA TGCGCCAGCAGCTCGGGGCCCGGGGGCTACACCTTC. Its translation: CASSSGPGGYTF.

The genes are TRBV4-2 and TRBJ2-1, with TRBD2 matching 8 bases. This CDR3 has 15 amino acids. The V and J ends lost 9 bases and 9 bases, in that order; junction bases with no gene match: 16. The germline gives CDR1 LGHNA, CDR2 YNFKEQ. The CDR3 spells CARGGLGDAPGEQFF. The CDR3 DNA follows: TGTGCCAGGGGGGGACTAGGGGACGCACCGGGTGAGCAGTTCTTC.

With regard to this clonotype: A much larger clone lies a single base off, so this may be a read error. The missing conserved phenylalanine or tryptophan at the end of this CDR3 makes a read error likely. The rearrangement uses TRBV7-9 and TRBJ2-1; no clear D gene. Trimming stripped 2 bases from V and 8 bases from J, with 10 bases between. CDR1 is SEHNR, CDR2 FQNEAQ, per germline (reference sequence). This CDR3 is 13 amino acids long. The CDR3 DNA reads as TGTGCCAGCAGCTTAATTGATCGCTATGAGCAGTTCCTC. Residues: CASSLIDRYEQFL.

This clonotype was seen repeatedly, ten times or more. This chain links TRBV7-9 with TRBJ2-1, with 8 bases aligning to TRBD1. Trimming cost V 5 bases and J 8 bases; bases outside gene matches: 14. The CDR3 is made up of 16 amino acids. Germline CDR1 and CDR2: SEHNR and FQNEAQ (reference sequence). The CDR3 DNA is TGTGCCAGCAGCCCATTCGGACAGGGTGGTTGGGATGAGCAGTTCTTC. Amino acid sequence: CASSPFGQGGWDEQFF.

Remarks on this clonotype: One end of the junction does not line up with germline, which may come from a read error. The chain employs TRBV29-1 and TRBJ2-7, with D hard to call. The CDR3 contains 14 residues. The germline V gene encodes CDR1 SQVTM and CDR2 ANQGSEA. CDR3 region: CSVVYEWSSYGRYF. The CDR3 coding sequence is TGCAGTGTTGTGTATGAGTGGAGCTCCTACGGGCGGTACTTC.

The gene calls are TRBV5-1 and TRBJ2-1; D gene ambiguous. V dropped 2 bases and J dropped 6 bases, with 9 bases sitting between them. The CDR3 sequence is 13 residues long. Germline lookup yields CDR1 SGHRS and CDR2 YFSETQ. CDR3 residues: CASSFSTTNEQFF. CDR3 coding DNA: TGCGCCAGCAGCTTCTCGACAACCAATGAGCAGTTCTTC.

This clonotype was seen ten or more times. The CDR3 DNA is TGTGCCACCAGCGGGACAGTCCCTGGGTCCGGGGAGCTGTTTTTT. As protein: CATSGTVPGSGELFF. J is TRBJ2-2 and V is TRBV15; 7 positions agree with TRBD1. This CDR3 has 15 amino acids. With 5 bases clipped from V and 6 bases from J, the junction kept 9 bases outside the gene matches. Germline CDR1 is LNHNV and CDR2 is YYDKDF (reference sequence).

The V and J genes are TRBV4-1 and TRBJ2-2, with 11 bases aligning to TRBD2. Germline CDR1 reads MGHRA; CDR2 reads YSYEKL. V lost 4 bases and J lost 0; bases outside the gene matches: 13. CDR3 size: 20 residues. The CDR3 spells CASSLRRLAGSLSNTGELFF. The CDR3 DNA reads TGCGCCAGCAGCCTTAGACGACTAGCGGGGTCCCTTTCGAACACCGGGGAGCTGTTTTTT.

This clonotype was seen at least ten times. The V call is TRBV7-9, the J call TRBJ2-5; possible D gene TRBD1, 6 bases. The V gene's germline CDR1 is SEHNR and CDR2 FQNEAQ (reference sequence). Trimming left V 2 bases short and J 2 bases short, with 9 bases between. The CDR3 contains 14 residues. CDR3 loop: CASSLFGQQETQYF. For the CDR3, the DNA is TGTGCCAGCAGCTTATTCGGACAGCAAGAGACCCAGTACTTC.

This clonotype was seen at least ten times. The V gene is TRBV27, the J gene TRBJ1-2; D is perhaps TRBD1 (6 bases). Germline V CDR1 and CDR2: MNHEY, SMNVEV (reference sequence). Trimming cost V 3 bases and J 10 bases, with 12 bases left between them. CDR3 size: 12 residues. The DNA for the CDR3 is TGTGCCAGCAGTTTCGACAGGTTTGTCTACACCTTC. As protein: CASSFDRFVYTF.

The sample holds one count of this clonotype. V gene TRBV24-1 combines with J gene TRBJ1-5; 7 bases fit TRBD1. The CDR3 covers 15 residues. Unmatched junction bases numbered 8, after V lost 3 bases and J lost 7 bases. Germline values: CDR1 KGHDR, CDR2 SFDVKD. The CDR3 here is CATSDLIRGRQPQHF. CDR3 DNA sequence: TGTGCCACCAGTGATCTAATCAGGGGGAGGCAGCCCCAGCATTTT.

The chain recombines TRBV20-1 with TRBJ1-2; TRBD1 aligns across 9 bases. The V segment lost 6 bases and the J segment 4 bases; nucleotides outside the gene matches: 6. Germline V gene data show CDR1 as DFQATT and CDR2 as SNEGSKA (reference sequence). The CDR3 contains 13 residues. In DNA form, the CDR3 reads TGCAGTGCGACTACAGGGGGCAGCTATGGCTACACCTTC. Translation: CSATTGGSYGYTF.

This clonotype was detected only once. V and J are TRBV20-1 and TRBJ2-5; D may be TRBD2 (5 bases). The CDR3 is 11 residues long. The V gene's germline CDR1 is DFQATT and CDR2 SNEGSKA (reference sequence). V dropped 6 bases and J dropped 5 bases, with 10 bases sitting between them. CDR3 residues: CSALKRETQYF. The DNA for the CDR3 is TGCAGTGCCCTGAAGCGGGAGACCCAGTACTTC.

In the case of this clonotype: Sequence at one end of the junction differs from germline and may be a read error. The V and J genes are TRBV25-1 and TRBJ2-7; the D is unclear. CDR1 is MGHDK, CDR2 SYGVNS, per germline. The CDR3 extends over 14 amino acids. CDR3 residues: CASSLYDKPYEQYF. Here the CDR3 DNA reads TGTGCCAGCAGTTTATACGACAAACCCTATGAGCAGTACTTC.

This clonotype has at least ten counts. The V call is TRBV10-2, the J call TRBJ1-5, with TRBD1 identical over 10 bases. The ends lost 8 bases at V and 2 bases at J; junction bases unmatched: 3. CDR1 is WSHSY, CDR2 SAAADI, per germline. The length of the CDR3 is 14 residues. DNA for the CDR3: TGCGCCAGCCTGGGGACAGGGGGCAATCAGCCCCAGCATTTT. Its translation: CASLGTGGNQPQHF.

This chain connects TRBV25-1 to TRBJ2-7, with 8 bases aligning to TRBD1. V trimming: 5 bases; J trimming: 4 bases; junction bases outside the gene matches: 22. CDR1 is MGHDK, CDR2 SYGVNS, per germline. This CDR3 has 19 residues. Here the CDR3 reads CASSPRTGRLDRSGYEQYF. In nucleotides, the CDR3 is TGTGCCAGCAGTCCTCGGACAGGGAGGTTGGACCGGTCGGGATACGAGCAGTACTTC.

This chain connects TRBV15 to TRBJ2-6; no clear D gene. Germline loops: CDR1 LNHNV, CDR2 YYDKDF (reference sequence). Trimming pared 1 base from V and 0 bases from J, leaving 4 bases between. The CDR3 has 15 residues. In nucleotides, the CDR3 is TGTGCCACCAGCAGAGGAGACTCTGGGGCCAACGTCCTGACTTTC. Encoded protein: CATSRGDSGANVLTF. Full variable domain (outside the CDR3, taken from reference TRBV15 and TRBJ2-6): DAMVIQNPRYQVTQFGKPVTLSCSQTLNHNVMYWYQQKSSQAPKLLFHYYDKDFNNEADTPDNFQSRRPNTSFCFLDIRSPGLGDTAMYLCATSRGDSGANVLTFGAGSRLTVL.

V and J are TRBV10-3 and TRBJ2-5; TRBD1 agrees at 10 bases. The V gene's germline CDR1 is ENHRY and CDR2 SYGVKD. The V gene end was trimmed by 6 bases and the J gene end by 2 bases; junction bases not matched to a gene: 12. This CDR3 region has 17 residues. CDR3: CAISAYWDRGVQETQYF. In DNA form, the CDR3 reads TGTGCCATCAGCGCCTACTGGGACAGGGGAGTTCAAGAGACCCAGTACTTC.